This paragraph reports one T cell receptor (beta chain). Participants came from some 23 US areas, aged roughly 18 to 100 years. Measured with immunoSEQ multiplex PCR; TCRdb has only the in-frame clones, and not every one. The sample gives 300,000 to 350,000 clones, approximately 83% of which show up once; 2.2% is in the top ten. The record originates from a study of blood T cell repertoires in COVID-19. This receptor was identified in a man aged 25-45 years who had recovered from COVID-19. Material: PBMCs or T cells enriched from blood (not recorded which).

This chain's CDR3 is CATSERDRRYGYTF. DNA for the CDR3: TGTGCCACCAGTGAAAGGGACAGGAGATATGGCTACACCTTC. This chain links TRBV24-1 with TRBJ1-2; 8 nucleotides match TRBD1. The junction had 5 bases not matched to a gene; V was cut back by 4 bases and J by 5 bases. Germline V gene lookup returns CDR1 KGHDR and CDR2 SFDVKD. This CDR3 contains 14 residues.